Detailed here is one TCR beta chain. The table came from immunoSEQ multiplex PCR; TCRdb's copy has only in-frame clones and leaves some out. Of around 62,000 clones detected, approximately 91% appear once; the ten largest clones hold around 0.31%. This specimen belongs to a study of OX40 agonist ivuxolimab in advanced cancers. Specimen: CD4+ or CD8+ T cells sorted from blood, collected in a trial of the OX40 agonist ivuxolimab. The TCR was taken from an adult with an advanced solid tumor such as melanoma, head and neck, liver or kidney cancer.

CDR3: CASSLLAGVTDTQYF. CDR3 bases: TGTGCCAGCAGCTTACTAGCGGGAGTCACAGATACGCAGTATTTT. The chain links TRBV5-8 to TRBJ2-3, with 11 bases aligning to TRBD2. V gave up 2 bases and J gave up 2 bases; unmatched junction bases: 1. The CDR3 is made up of 15 amino acids. Germline assignment: CDR1 SGHTS and CDR2 YDEGEE.